The sequence of this TCR beta chain was determined in a study of blood T cell repertoires in COVID-19. Germline assignment: CDR1 LGHNA and CDR2 YSLEER. This CDR3 is 14 amino acids long. The ends lost 5 bases at V and 2 bases at J; junction bases unmatched: 2. Study processing details: Amplified reference gene primers provided the basis for estimating nucleated cell counts. Generated by immunoSEQ multiplex PCR, the TCRdb table keeps only in-frame clones and is missing some. V, J and clone size derive from that table, while D and trimming were established from the DNA sequence. In the table there are 490,000 or so clones, over 75% of which are singletons. Donors in Cohort 3 counted as recovered after two negative PCRs, clearance, or symptom resolution.

The receptor was isolated from a woman between 40 and 50 years old who had recovered from COVID-19. Sequencing was performed on PBMCs or T cells enriched from blood (not recorded which). The J gene is TRBJ2-2, the V gene TRBV4-3, with 7 positions matching TRBD2. The CDR3 bases are TGCGCCAGCAGCTCTAGCGGAAACACCGGGGAGCTGTTTTTT. Encoded protein: CASSSSGNTGELFF.